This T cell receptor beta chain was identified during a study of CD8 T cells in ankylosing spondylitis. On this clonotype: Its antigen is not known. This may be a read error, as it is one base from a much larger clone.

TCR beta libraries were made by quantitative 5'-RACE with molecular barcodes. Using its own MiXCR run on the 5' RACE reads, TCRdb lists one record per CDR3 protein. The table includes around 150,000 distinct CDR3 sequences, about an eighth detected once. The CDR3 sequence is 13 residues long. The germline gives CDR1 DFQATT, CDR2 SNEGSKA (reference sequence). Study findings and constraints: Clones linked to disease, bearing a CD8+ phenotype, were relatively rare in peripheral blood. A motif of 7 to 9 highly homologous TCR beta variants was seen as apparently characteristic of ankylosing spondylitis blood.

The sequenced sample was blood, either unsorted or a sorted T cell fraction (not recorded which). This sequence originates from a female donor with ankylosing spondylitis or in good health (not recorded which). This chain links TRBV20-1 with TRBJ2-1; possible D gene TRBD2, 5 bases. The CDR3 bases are TGCAGTACTAGAGCTCGACGCTACGGGGAGCAGTTCTTC. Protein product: CSTRARRYGEQFF.